Following are 17 T cell receptor beta chains from one sample sequenced in a study of blood T cell repertoires in COVID-19. The assay was immunoSEQ multiplex PCR, and TCRdb's table has in-frame clones only and misses some. The data contain 75,000 or so clones, roughly 86% of them singletons. Material for sequencing was peripheral blood. The source is a man aged 50 to 60 with acute or convalescent COVID-19.

The chain employs TRBV18 and TRBJ1-5, with a tentative D call TRBD1 (6 bases). Trimming removed 2 bases from V and 4 bases from J, with 24 bases in between. The V gene's germline CDR1 is KGHSH and CDR2 LQKENI. The CDR3 runs 19 residues. CDR3 bases: TGTGCCAGCTCACCAAGTGGTCAGTATCAGGGGTCAAGGAATCAGCCCCAGCATTTT. It yields the protein CASSPSGQYQGSRNQPQHF.

V is TRBV15 and J is TRBJ2-5; weak D call: TRBD1 (6 bases). The CDR3 sequence is 15 residues long. Germline V gene data show CDR1 as LNHNV and CDR2 as YYDKDF (reference sequence). The V end was cut by 3 bases, the J end by 0 bases, with 11 bases between. In nucleotides, the CDR3 is TGTGCCACCAGCAGTCCCGACAGGTACCAAGAGACCCAGTACTTC. Translation gives CATSSPDRYQETQYF.

V gene TRBV5-1 combines with J gene TRBJ2-1; TRBD2 matches 8 bases. This CDR3 is 17 amino acids long. Unmatched junction bases numbered 10, after V lost 0 bases and J lost 5 bases. Looked up from germline, CDR1 is SGHRS and CDR2 is YFSETQ. In nucleotides, the CDR3 is TGCGCCAGCAGCTTGGATTGGGGCGGGGGGAGCGACAATGAGCAGTTCTTC. Its translation is CASSLDWGGGSDNEQFF. Full variable domain (missing parts from reference TRBV5-1 and TRBJ2-1): KAGVTQTPRYLIKTRGQQVTLSCSPISGHRSVSWYQQTPGQGLQFLFEYFSETQRNKGNFPGRFSGRQFSNSRSEMNVSTLELGDSALYLCASSLDWGGGSDNEQFFGPGTRLTVL.

The chain couples TRBV5-1 to TRBJ1-6; D gene unclear. The germline V gene encodes CDR1 SGHRS and CDR2 YFSETQ. This CDR3 region has 15 residues. With 2 bases removed from V and 6 bases from J, the gap between germline ends came to 12 bases. CDR3 residues: CASSLEVVSNSPLHF. CDR3 coding DNA: TGCGCCAGCAGCTTAGAGGTTGTGAGTAATTCACCCCTCCACTTT.

J is TRBJ2-1 and V is TRBV27; D may be TRBD2 (5 bases). The V gene lost 3 bases and the J gene lost 3 bases, with 6 bases spanning the gap. Germline V CDR1 and CDR2: MNHEY, SMNVEV (reference sequence). The CDR3 totals 13 residues. The CDR3 nucleotides read TGTGCCAGCAGTTTTAGCGACTACAATGAGCAGTTCTTC. It encodes CASSFSDYNEQFF.

This chain uses TRBV3-1 (or the pseudogene TRBV3-2) with TRBJ1-4; 7 bases match TRBD1. This CDR3 comprises 16 residues. With V trimmed by 4 bases and J by 8 bases, 13 bases remained unmatched. Germline V gives CDR1 LGHDT, CDR2 YNNKEL (reference sequence). The CDR3 loop is CASSLETGAHREKLFF. The CDR3, as DNA: TGTGCCAGCAGCCTGGAAACAGGGGCCCACCGGGAAAAACTGTTTTTT.

The CDR3 coding sequence is TGTGCCAGCAGCCTAGTGGGGCGAAACACTGAAGCTTTCTTT. Encoded protein: CASSLVGRNTEAFF. The chain joins TRBV3-1 (or the pseudogene TRBV3-2) to TRBJ1-1; D possibly corresponds to TRBD1 (5 bases). Germline CDR1 LGHDT, CDR2 YNNKEL (reference sequence). This CDR3 has 14 amino acids. V shed 4 bases and J shed 2 bases, with 11 bases lying between them.

The rearrangement links TRBV6-1 to TRBJ1-2; tentatively, D is TRBD1 (6 bases). V was pared by 1 base and J by 4 bases, with 16 bases between. The CDR3 runs to 16 residues. The germline V gene has CDR1 MNHNS and CDR2 SASEGT. In nucleotides, the CDR3 is TGTGCCAGCAGTGAAGAAGGGGGGGGATCGGGCTATGGCTACACCTTC. Translating it yields CASSEEGGGSGYGYTF.

The chain uses TRBV5-4 and TRBJ1-4; 8 bases align to TRBD1. The CDR3 has 14 amino acids. V lost 5 bases, J lost 7 bases, and 7 bases stayed unmatched. The germline V gene has CDR1 SGHNT and CDR2 YYREEE (reference sequence). In DNA form, the CDR3 reads TGTGCCAGCAGTCCGGACAGGGAGAGTGAAAAACTGTTTTTT. It is translated as CASSPDRESEKLFF.

The V gene is TRBV5-4, the J gene TRBJ1-3; 10 bases align to TRBD1. Germline V lookup: CDR1 SGHNT, CDR2 YYREEE (reference sequence). V lost 4 bases and J lost 4; bases outside the gene matches: 8. This CDR3 is 16 amino acids long. CDR3 sequence: CASSPGGQGPGNTIYF. In nucleotides, the CDR3 is TGTGCCAGCAGCCCCGGGGGACAGGGGCCGGGAAACACCATATATTTT.

The chain has TRBV9 and TRBJ1-3; D not certain. CDR1 is SGDLS, CDR2 YYNGEE, per germline. This CDR3 has 12 residues. Deletions cut 5 bases from V and 2 bases from J, with 5 bases between. The CDR3, as DNA: TGTGCCAGCAGGGGCGCTGGAAACACCATATATTTT. It encodes CASRGAGNTIYF.

This clone showed up just a few times. The rearrangement uses TRBV5-1 and TRBJ1-1, with TRBD1 identical over 7 bases. The length of the CDR3 is 15 residues. Looked up from germline, CDR1 is SGHRS and CDR2 is YFSETQ. Trimming removed 4 bases from V and 1 base from J; junction bases left unmatched: 7. The CDR3 loop reads CASSPAWTGNTEAFF. As DNA, the CDR3 is TGCGCCAGCAGCCCAGCCTGGACAGGGAACACTGAAGCTTTCTTT. The whole variable domain, filled in from reference TRBV5-1 and TRBJ1-1, reads KAGVTQTPRYLIKTRGQQVTLSCSPISGHRSVSWYQQTPGQGLQFLFEYFSETQRNKGNFPGRFSGRQFSNSRSEMNVSTLELGDSALYLCASSPAWTGNTEAFFGQGTRLTVV.

The sample holds a few counts of this clone. CDR3 bases: TGTGCCAGCAGTTACTCTGAGAGCTCTGGAAACACCATATATTTT. Amino acid sequence: CASSYSESSGNTIYF. The gene calls are TRBV6-5 and TRBJ1-3; D is ambiguous. The V end was cut by 0 bases, the J end by 0 bases, with 6 bases between. Germline CDR1 reads MNHEY; CDR2 reads SVGAGI. The CDR3 spans 15 residues.

The J gene is TRBJ1-2, the V gene TRBV9; 8 bases map to TRBD1. V shed 1 base and J 2 bases; nucleotides not matched to a gene: 1. Germline-derived CDR1 and CDR2 are SGDLS and YYNGEE. This CDR3 has 14 residues. The CDR3 DNA follows: TGTGCCAGCAGCGTACGGACAGGGAACTATGGCTACACCTTC. Translating gives CASSVRTGNYGYTF. Filled out from reference TRBV9 and TRBJ1-2, the complete variable domain reads DSGVTQTPKHLITATGQRVTLRCSPRSGDLSVYWYQQSLDQGLQFLIQYYNGEERAKGNILERFSAQQFPDLHSELNLSSLELGDSALYFCASSVRTGNYGYTFGSGTRLTVV.

This clone was recorded only once. The chain couples TRBV6-5 to TRBJ2-7; TRBD1 matches 8 bases. The germline V gene has CDR1 MNHEY and CDR2 SVGAGI. This CDR3 contains 14 residues. V lost 6 bases to trimming and J lost 0 bases; unmatched junction nucleotides: 4. As DNA, the CDR3 is TGTGCCAGCAGCGGACAGGGCAGCTCCTACGAGCAGTACTTC. Protein product: CASSGQGSSYEQYF.

The rearrangement joins TRBV4-1 to TRBJ2-7; TRBD2 might be the D (6 bases). V lost 1 base and J 3 bases, leaving 13 bases between the germline ends. CDR3 size: 15 residues. CDR1 is MGHRA and CDR2 is YSYEKL in the germline V gene. This CDR3 reads CASSQVGGAGYEQYF. The CDR3 coding sequence is TGCGCCAGCAGCCAAGTGGGAGGAGCTGGCTACGAGCAGTACTTC.

V is TRBV2 and J is TRBJ1-1; D gene uncertain. The CDR3 consists of 11 residues. V lost 2 bases and J lost 4, with 2 bases in between. Germline V CDR1 and CDR2: SNHLY, FYNNEI. CDR3 region: CASSELTEAFF. For the CDR3, the DNA is TGTGCCAGCAGTGAACTCACTGAAGCTTTCTTT.